One sample yielded the 25 T cell receptor beta chains listed below, sequenced in a study of a mutant IDH1 vaccine in newly diagnosed glioma. Sequencing used immunoSEQ multiplex PCR; TCRdb keeps in-frame clones, though not all of them. The repertoire holds some 70,000 clones, approximately 80% seen once, with about an eighth in the top ten. These receptors are not linked to any known antigen. Time point meaning: week 23, last vaccination. Vaccination comprised doses that each held 300 ug of mutant IDH1 20-mer peptide, plus topical imiquimod. Sequenced material: PBMCs, taken from a glioma patient whose treatment included an IDH1 peptide vaccine. These TCRs come from a man between 18 and 35 years old with glioma.

The genes are TRBV9 and TRBJ1-1; a weak D match, TRBD1 (5 bases). The CDR3 is made up of 16 amino acids. Trimming pared 0 bases from V and 5 bases from J, leaving 17 bases between. CDR1 SGDLS and CDR2 YYNGEE come from the germline V gene. For the CDR3, the DNA is TGTGCCAGCAGCGTAGAGAGACAGTCCCTTCGGACTGAAGCTTTCTTT. It is translated as CASSVERQSLRTEAFF.

The DNA for the CDR3 is TGCGCCAGCAGCCAAGAGTCTATTGGGGAGTACGAGCAGTACTTC. As protein: CASSQESIGEYEQYF. This chain links TRBV4-1 with TRBJ2-7; a possible D gene is TRBD2 (5 bases). The V and J ends lost 0 bases and 4 bases respectively, with 13 bases between them. The germline gives CDR1 MGHRA, CDR2 YSYEKL. This CDR3 is built from 15 residues.

The chain employs TRBV19 and TRBJ1-3, with D unresolved. Trimming left V 9 bases short and J 4 bases short, with 13 bases between. This CDR3 has 13 residues. The germline V gene has CDR1 LNHDA and CDR2 SQIVND (reference sequence). This CDR3 is CASRHIPGNTIYF. Here the CDR3 DNA reads TGTGCCAGCCGACACATTCCAGGAAACACCATATATTTT. The full variable domain, rest sourced from reference TRBV19 and TRBJ1-3, is DGGITQSPKYLFRKEGQNVTLSCEQNLNHDAMYWYRQDPGQGLRLIYYSQIVNDFQKGDIAEGYSVSREKKESFPLTVTSAQKNPTAFYLCASRHIPGNTIYFGEGSWLTVV.

This clone has a handful of counts. The chain recombines TRBV19 with TRBJ1-5, with 11 bases fitting TRBD1. Germline lookup yields CDR1 LNHDA and CDR2 SQIVND (reference sequence). The V gene end was trimmed by 5 bases and the J gene end by 0 bases; junction bases not matched to a gene: 6. This CDR3 is built from 17 residues. The CDR3 region is CASSRRTGGLSNQPQHF. The CDR3, as DNA: TGTGCCAGTAGTCGAAGGACAGGGGGCCTTAGCAATCAGCCCCAGCATTTT.

The rearrangement links TRBV6-6 to TRBJ1-2, with D unclear. CDR3 length: 14 residues. V lost 6 bases to trimming and J lost 2 bases, with 13 bases between them. In germline, CDR1 is MNHNY, CDR2 SVGAGI (reference sequence). In DNA form, the CDR3 reads TGTGCCAGCAGGTCGGACGGGAGAAACTATGGCTACACCTTC. This gives the protein CASRSDGRNYGYTF.

The chain combines TRBV6-6 with TRBJ1-6; D gene ambiguous. This CDR3 comprises 15 residues. V lost 0 bases, J lost 9 bases, and 12 bases lay in between. Germline assignment: CDR1 MNHNY and CDR2 SVGAGI (reference sequence). The CDR3 spells CASSYSTGLISPLHF. The DNA for the CDR3 is TGTGCCAGCAGTTACTCGACGGGTCTCATTTCACCCCTCCACTTT.

CDR3 residues: CASRSGPGNTIYF. CDR3 bases: TGTGCCAGCAGATCGGGGCCCGGAAACACCATATATTTT. The rearrangement links TRBV27 to TRBJ1-3; D possibly corresponds to TRBD1 (5 bases). The germline gives CDR1 MNHEY, CDR2 SMNVEV (reference sequence). V shed 6 bases and J shed 4 bases, with 10 bases lying between them. This CDR3 comprises 13 residues.

The chain joins TRBV19 to TRBJ1-5; D unclear. Germline CDR1 and CDR2: LNHDA and SQIVND (reference sequence). The CDR3 spans 14 residues. The ends were cut back, 8 bases at V and 0 bases at J, with 11 bases in the middle. CDR3 DNA sequence: TGTGCCAGTGTTAGCAGGTCTAGCAATCAGCCCCAGCATTTT. Encoded protein: CASVSRSSNQPQHF.

This rearrangement joins TRBV27 to TRBJ1-2; TRBD1 agrees at 7 bases. The CDR3 runs to 18 residues. The germline V gene has CDR1 MNHEY and CDR2 SMNVEV (reference sequence). The V gene end was trimmed by 4 bases and the J gene end by 2 bases; junction bases not matched to a gene: 16. The chain's CDR3 is CASSSLGQGGHLNYGYTF. As DNA, the CDR3 is TGTGCCAGCAGTTCCCTCGGGCAGGGGGGCCACCTCAACTATGGCTACACCTTC.

This chain links TRBV20-1 with TRBJ2-7, with D unresolved. Germline-derived CDR1 and CDR2 are DFQATT and SNEGSKA (reference sequence). The V end was cut by 3 bases, the J end by 4 bases, with 7 bases between. The CDR3 consists of 11 residues. CDR3 bases: TGCAGTGCTAGGAACATTTACGAGCAGTACTTC. Its translation: CSARNIYEQYF.

The CDR3 DNA sequence: TGTGCCAGCAGCGTAGGCGACAGGAGCGGCTACACCTTC. Translating it yields CASSVGDRSGYTF. The chain combines TRBV9 with TRBJ1-2; possible D gene TRBD1, 6 bases. The V end was cut by 0 bases, the J end by 8 bases, with 11 bases between. The CDR3 loop spans 13 amino acids. CDR1 is SGDLS, CDR2 YYNGEE, per germline.

This rearrangement joins TRBV9 to TRBJ1-3, with a possible D match to TRBD1 (5 bases). V shed 4 bases and J shed 0 bases, with 11 bases lying between them. The CDR3 totals 15 residues. Germline V gives CDR1 SGDLS, CDR2 YYNGEE. DNA of the CDR3: TGTGCCAGCAGCCGATCAGGGACCTCTGGAAACACCATATATTTT. It specifies CASSRSGTSGNTIYF.

The V call is TRBV25-1, the J call TRBJ2-1; D tentatively fits TRBD1 or TRBD2 (5 bases each). Germline assignment: CDR1 MGHDK and CDR2 SYGVNS. This CDR3 is built from 14 residues. V lost 9 bases, J lost 3 bases, and 15 bases lay in between. The CDR3 here is CASRGGWSYNEQFF. CDR3 DNA sequence: TGTGCCAGTCGTGGGGGTTGGAGCTACAATGAGCAGTTCTTC. The whole variable domain, remainder taken from reference TRBV25-1 and TRBJ2-1, is EADIYQTPRYLVIGTGKKITLECSQTMGHDKMYWYQQDPGMELHLIHYSYGVNSTEKGDLSSESTVSRIRTEHFPLTLESARPSHTSQYLCASRGGWSYNEQFFGPGTRLTVL.

This chain connects TRBV7-2 to TRBJ2-7; 14 nucleotides line up with TRBD2. The CDR3 extends over 16 amino acids. V gave up 4 bases and J gave up 2 bases; unmatched junction bases: 4. Germline V gives CDR1 SGHTA, CDR2 FQGNSA. The chain's CDR3 is CASSSWGLAGAYEQYF. CDR3 bases: TGTGCCAGCAGCTCCTGGGGACTAGCGGGAGCCTACGAGCAGTACTTC.

This chain uses TRBV7-2 with TRBJ1-5; D not resolved. With 5 bases removed from V and 2 bases from J, the gap between germline ends came to 10 bases. Germline V gene sequence: CDR1 SGHTA, CDR2 FQGNSA. This CDR3 has 14 residues. The CDR3 DNA sequence: TGTGCCAGCAGCGACCTGGGTGGCAATCAGCCCCAGCATTTT. Its translation: CASSDLGGNQPQHF.

This clone showed up just a few times. V is TRBV4-3 and J is TRBJ2-5; D gene uncertain. The length of the CDR3 is 15 residues. Trimming pared 0 bases from V and 6 bases from J, leaving 14 bases between. Per germline, CDR1 LGHNA and CDR2 YSLEER. CDR3 in amino acids: CASSQDLGQVQTQYF. The DNA of the CDR3 is TGCGCCAGCAGCCAAGACTTAGGGCAGGTCCAGACCCAGTACTTC.

This chain connects TRBV7-2 to TRBJ2-7; no firm D call. V lost 1 base, J lost 3 bases, and 7 bases lay in between. The CDR3 spans 13 residues. Per germline, CDR1 SGHTA and CDR2 FQGNSA. The CDR3: CASSLGVLYEQYF. The CDR3 nucleotides read TGTGCCAGCAGCTTAGGAGTCCTCTACGAGCAGTACTTC. Together with reference TRBV7-2 and TRBJ2-7, the CDR3 gives the full variable domain: GAGVSQSPSNKVTEKGKDVELRCDPISGHTALYWYRQSLGQGLEFLIYFQGNSAPDKSGLPSDRFSAERTGGSVSTLTIQRTQQEDSAVYLCASSLGVLYEQYFGPGTRLTVT.

V gene TRBV6-6 combines with J gene TRBJ1-1, with 7 bases matching TRBD1. Germline trimming cut 6 bases from V and 3 bases from J; bases unmatched to any gene: 13. The CDR3 is 16 residues long. Germline-derived CDR1 and CDR2 are MNHNY and SVGAGI (reference sequence). The CDR3 sequence is CASSPGLTGLYTEAFF. CDR3 DNA sequence: TGTGCCAGCAGCCCAGGGCTGACAGGGTTGTACACTGAAGCTTTCTTT.

This chain connects TRBV5-1 to TRBJ2-1; D uncertain. Trimming left V 0 bases short and J 6 bases short, with 4 bases between. This CDR3 has 12 amino acids. Per germline, CDR1 SGHRS and CDR2 YFSETQ. CDR3: CASSLDVNEQFF. The CDR3 region has the DNA TGCGCCAGCAGCTTGGACGTCAATGAGCAGTTCTTC. Full variable domain (outside the CDR3, taken from reference TRBV5-1 and TRBJ2-1): KAGVTQTPRYLIKTRGQQVTLSCSPISGHRSVSWYQQTPGQGLQFLFEYFSETQRNKGNFPGRFSGRQFSNSRSEMNVSTLELGDSALYLCASSLDVNEQFFGPGTRLTVL.

A few counts support this clone. CDR3 in amino acids: CASSHRDRGNTEAFF. DNA for the CDR3: TGTGCCAGCAGCCACCGGGACAGGGGAAACACTGAAGCTTTCTTT. The genes are TRBV7-6 and TRBJ1-1; TRBD1 aligns across 10 bases. V dropped 5 bases and J dropped 2; count of bases not matched to a gene: 5. Looked up from germline, CDR1 is SGHVS and CDR2 is FNYEAQ. The CDR3 runs 15 residues.

V gene TRBV15 combines with J gene TRBJ1-5; TRBD1 might be the D (6 bases). Germline V gives CDR1 LNHNV, CDR2 YYDKDF (reference sequence). Between the trimmed V and J ends, which lost 0 bases and 5 bases, there was a span of 11 bases. The length of the CDR3 is 15 residues. CDR3 loop: CATSRDNGGHQPQHF. CDR3 nucleotides: TGTGCCACCAGCAGAGATAACGGGGGCCATCAGCCCCAGCATTTT.

The chain carries TRBV4-3 and TRBJ1-5; maybe TRBD1 (6 bases). The length of the CDR3 is 14 residues. Looked up from germline, CDR1 is LGHNA and CDR2 is YSLEER. V was cut by 5 bases and J by 4 bases, with 12 bases left in between. CDR3 sequence: CASSRGVVNQPQHF. The CDR3 nucleotides read TGCGCCAGCAGCAGGGGGGTGGTGAATCAGCCCCAGCATTTT.

The chain uses TRBV6-6 and TRBJ2-3; TRBD1 agrees at 7 bases. The CDR3 has 16 amino acids. V gave up 2 bases and J gave up 2 bases; unmatched junction bases: 7. CDR1 is MNHNY, CDR2 SVGAGI, per germline (reference sequence). CDR3 in DNA: TGTGCCAGCAGTTACCTAGGGGGCAGTTACACAGATACGCAGTATTTT. Amino acids: CASSYLGGSYTDTQYF.

V gene TRBV2 combines with J gene TRBJ1-1; D call uncertain. V shed 3 bases and J shed 4 bases, with 9 bases lying between them. The V gene's germline CDR1 is SNHLY and CDR2 FYNNEI. This CDR3 has 13 amino acids. For the CDR3, the DNA is TGTGCCAGCAGTGAGCGGGAAGGCACTGAAGCTTTCTTT. Amino acid sequence: CASSEREGTEAFF.

The chain carries TRBV5-1 and TRBJ2-1, with D unresolved. Trimming stripped 0 bases from V and 4 bases from J, with 8 bases between. This CDR3 has 14 residues. Per germline, CDR1 SGHRS and CDR2 YFSETQ. The CDR3 DNA sequence: TGCGCCAGCAGCTTGGGAAGCAGATACAATGAGCAGTTCTTC. Its protein is CASSLGSRYNEQFF.